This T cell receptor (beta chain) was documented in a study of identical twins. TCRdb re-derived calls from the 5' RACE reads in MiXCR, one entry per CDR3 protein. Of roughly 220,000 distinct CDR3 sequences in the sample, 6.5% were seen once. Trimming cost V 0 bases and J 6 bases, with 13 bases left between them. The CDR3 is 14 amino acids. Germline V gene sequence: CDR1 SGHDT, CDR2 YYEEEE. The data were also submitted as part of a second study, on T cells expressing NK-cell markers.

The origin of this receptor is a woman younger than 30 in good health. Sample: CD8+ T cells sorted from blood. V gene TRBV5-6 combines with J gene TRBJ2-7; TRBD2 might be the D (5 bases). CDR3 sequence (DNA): TGTGCCAGCAGCTTGGGTCTTGTGGGGAGCGAGCAGTACTTC. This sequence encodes CASSLGLVGSEQYF.